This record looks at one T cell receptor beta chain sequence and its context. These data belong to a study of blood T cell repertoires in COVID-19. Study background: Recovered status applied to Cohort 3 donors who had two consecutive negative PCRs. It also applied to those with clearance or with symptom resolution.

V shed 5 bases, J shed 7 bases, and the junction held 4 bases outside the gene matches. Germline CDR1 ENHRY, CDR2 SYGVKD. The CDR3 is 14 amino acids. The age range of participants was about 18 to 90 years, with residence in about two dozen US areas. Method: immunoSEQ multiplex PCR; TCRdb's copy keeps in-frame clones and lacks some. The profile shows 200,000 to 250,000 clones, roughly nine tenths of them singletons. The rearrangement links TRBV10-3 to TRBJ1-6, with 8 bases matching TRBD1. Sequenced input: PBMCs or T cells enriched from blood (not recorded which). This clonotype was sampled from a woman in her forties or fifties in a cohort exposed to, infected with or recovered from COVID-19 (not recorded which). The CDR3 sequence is CAISSGGWNSPLHF. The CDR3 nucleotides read TGTGCCATCAGTTCAGGGGGCTGGAATTCACCCCTCCACTTT.